This TCR beta chain appears in the sequencing data of a study of OX40 agonist ivuxolimab in advanced cancers. The CDR3 length is 15 residues. Trimming removed 5 bases from V and 0 bases from J, with 10 bases in between. Germline V gene sequence: CDR1 SEHNR, CDR2 FQNEAQ (reference sequence). Only in-frame clones appear in the TCRdb table, and some are missing; sequencing was by immunoSEQ multiplex PCR. The data contain about 61,000 clones, 80% to 90% of them singletons. This chain connects TRBV7-9 to TRBJ2-2; D is undetermined. The sample consisted of CD4+ or CD8+ T cells sorted from blood, taken in a trial of the OX40 agonist ivuxolimab. This clonotype originated in an adult with an advanced solid tumor such as melanoma, head and neck, liver or kidney cancer. The CDR3 DNA is TGTGCCAGCAGCCCCAGAGTAACGAACACCGGGGAGCTGTTTTTT. Translation gives CASSPRVTNTGELFF.